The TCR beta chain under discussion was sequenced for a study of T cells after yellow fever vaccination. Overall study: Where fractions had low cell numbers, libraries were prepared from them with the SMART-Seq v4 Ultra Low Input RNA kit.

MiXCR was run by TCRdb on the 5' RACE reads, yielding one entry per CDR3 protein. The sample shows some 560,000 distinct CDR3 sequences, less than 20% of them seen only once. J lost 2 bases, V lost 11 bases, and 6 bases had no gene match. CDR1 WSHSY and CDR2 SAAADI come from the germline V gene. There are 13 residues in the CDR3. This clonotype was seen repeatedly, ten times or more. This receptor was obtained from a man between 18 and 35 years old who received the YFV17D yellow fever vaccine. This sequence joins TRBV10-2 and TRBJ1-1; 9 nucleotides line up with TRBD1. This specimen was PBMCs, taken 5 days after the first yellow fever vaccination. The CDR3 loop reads CAGNRGPNTEAFF. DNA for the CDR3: TGCGCCGGTAACAGGGGGCCCAACACTGAAGCTTTCTTT.